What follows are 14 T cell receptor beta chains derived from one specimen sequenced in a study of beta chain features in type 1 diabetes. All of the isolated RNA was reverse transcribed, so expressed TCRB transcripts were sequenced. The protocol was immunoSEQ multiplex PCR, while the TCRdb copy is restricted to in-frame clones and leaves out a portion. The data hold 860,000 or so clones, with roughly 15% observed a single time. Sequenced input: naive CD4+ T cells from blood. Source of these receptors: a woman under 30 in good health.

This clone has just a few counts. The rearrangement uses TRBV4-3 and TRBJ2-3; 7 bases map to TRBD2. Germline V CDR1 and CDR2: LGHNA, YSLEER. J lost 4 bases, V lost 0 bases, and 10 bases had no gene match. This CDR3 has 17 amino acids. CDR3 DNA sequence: TGCGCCAGCAGCCAAGAACCCCCCGCGGGAGTGGCAGATACGCAGTATTTT. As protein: CASSQEPPAGVADTQYF.

The CDR3 spells CAISLRRGTEETQYF. In nucleotides, the CDR3 is TGTGCCATCAGTCTCCGACGGGGGACGGAAGAGACCCAGTACTTC. The V call is TRBV10-3, the J call TRBJ2-5, with D perhaps matching TRBD2 (6 bases). The V gene's germline CDR1 is ENHRY and CDR2 SYGVKD. The CDR3 spans 15 residues. Between the trimmed V and J ends, which lost 5 bases and 3 bases, there was a span of 16 bases.

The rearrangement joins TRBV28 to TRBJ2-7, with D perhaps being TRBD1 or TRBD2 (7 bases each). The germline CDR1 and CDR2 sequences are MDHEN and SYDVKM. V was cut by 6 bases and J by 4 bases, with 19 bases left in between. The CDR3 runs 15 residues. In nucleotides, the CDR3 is TGTGCCAGCAGGTTGGGAGGGGGCCTAGTTTACGAGCAGTACTTC. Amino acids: CASRLGGGLVYEQYF.

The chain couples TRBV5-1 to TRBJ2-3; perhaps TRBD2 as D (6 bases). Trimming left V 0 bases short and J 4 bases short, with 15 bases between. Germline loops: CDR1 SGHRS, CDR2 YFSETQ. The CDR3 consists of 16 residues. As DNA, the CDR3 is TGCGCCAGCAGCTTGGAGGGCCGGAGGGCCGCAGATACGCAGTATTTT. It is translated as CASSLEGRRAADTQYF.

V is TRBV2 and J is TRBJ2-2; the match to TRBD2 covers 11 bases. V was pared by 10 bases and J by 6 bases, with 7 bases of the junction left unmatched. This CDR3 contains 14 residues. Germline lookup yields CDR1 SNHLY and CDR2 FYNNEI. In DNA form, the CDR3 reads TGTGCCACCCATCGACTAGCGGGATCCGGGGAGCTGTTTTTT. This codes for CATHRLAGSGELFF.

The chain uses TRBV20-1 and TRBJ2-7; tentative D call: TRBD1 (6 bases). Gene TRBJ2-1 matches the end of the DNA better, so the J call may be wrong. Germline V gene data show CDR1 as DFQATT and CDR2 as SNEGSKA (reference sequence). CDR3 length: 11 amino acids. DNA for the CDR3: TGCAGTGCTAGTCTAGGGGGTGAGCAGTTCTTC. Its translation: CSASLGGEQFF.

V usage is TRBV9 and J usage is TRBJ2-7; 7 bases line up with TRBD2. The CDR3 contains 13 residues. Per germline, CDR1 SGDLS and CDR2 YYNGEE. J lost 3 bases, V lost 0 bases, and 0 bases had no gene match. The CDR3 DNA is TGTGCCAGCAGCGTAGGGACTAGCTACGAGCAGTACTTC. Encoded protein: CASSVGTSYEQYF.

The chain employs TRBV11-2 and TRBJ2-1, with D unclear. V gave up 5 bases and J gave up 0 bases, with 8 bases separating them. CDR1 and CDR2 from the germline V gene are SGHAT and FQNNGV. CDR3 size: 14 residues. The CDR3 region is CASSPWGSYNEQFF. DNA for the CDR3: TGTGCCAGCAGCCCCTGGGGCTCCTACAATGAGCAGTTCTTC.

CDR3 loop: CASSRGQNTEAFF. Written as DNA, the CDR3 is TGTGCCAGCAGCCGCGGACAGAACACTGAAGCTTTCTTT. V gene TRBV11-2 combines with J gene TRBJ1-1; tentative D call: TRBD1 (5 bases). Per the germline V gene, CDR1 is SGHAT and CDR2 is FQNNGV. Trimming stripped 5 bases from V and 1 base from J, with 8 bases between. The CDR3 has 13 amino acids.

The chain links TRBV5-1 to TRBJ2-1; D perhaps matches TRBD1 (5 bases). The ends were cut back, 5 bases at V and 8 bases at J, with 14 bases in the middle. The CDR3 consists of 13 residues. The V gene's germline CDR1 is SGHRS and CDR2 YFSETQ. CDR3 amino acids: CASRDTSIYEQFF. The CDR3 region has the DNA TGCGCCAGCAGGGACACCTCTATCTATGAGCAGTTCTTC.

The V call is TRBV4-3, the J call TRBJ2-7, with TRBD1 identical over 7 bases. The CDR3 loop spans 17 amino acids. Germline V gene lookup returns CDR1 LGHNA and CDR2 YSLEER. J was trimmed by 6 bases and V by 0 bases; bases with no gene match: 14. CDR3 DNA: TGCGCCAGCAGCCAAGATCAGGGGGACGGAGGCAAGTTCGAGCAGTACTTC. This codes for CASSQDQGDGGKFEQYF.

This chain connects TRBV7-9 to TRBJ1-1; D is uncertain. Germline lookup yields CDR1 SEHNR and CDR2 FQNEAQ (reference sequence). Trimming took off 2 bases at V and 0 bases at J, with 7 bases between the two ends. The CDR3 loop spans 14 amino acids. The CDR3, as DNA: TGTGCCAGCAGCTTACAACAGCTGAACACTGAAGCTTTCTTT. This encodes CASSLQQLNTEAFF.

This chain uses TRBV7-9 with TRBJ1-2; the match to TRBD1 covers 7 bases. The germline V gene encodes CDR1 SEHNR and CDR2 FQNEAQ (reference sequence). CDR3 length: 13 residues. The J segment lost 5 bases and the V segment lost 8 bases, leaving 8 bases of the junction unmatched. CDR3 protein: CASQGTEGYGYTF. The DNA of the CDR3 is TGTGCCAGCCAGGGGACAGAGGGATATGGCTACACCTTC.

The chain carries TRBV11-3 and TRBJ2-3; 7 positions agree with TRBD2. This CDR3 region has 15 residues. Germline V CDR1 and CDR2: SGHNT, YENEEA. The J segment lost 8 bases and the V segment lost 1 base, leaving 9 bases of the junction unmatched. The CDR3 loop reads CASSLAGGPMATQYF. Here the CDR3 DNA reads TGTGCCAGCAGCTTAGCGGGAGGCCCTATGGCTACGCAGTATTTT.